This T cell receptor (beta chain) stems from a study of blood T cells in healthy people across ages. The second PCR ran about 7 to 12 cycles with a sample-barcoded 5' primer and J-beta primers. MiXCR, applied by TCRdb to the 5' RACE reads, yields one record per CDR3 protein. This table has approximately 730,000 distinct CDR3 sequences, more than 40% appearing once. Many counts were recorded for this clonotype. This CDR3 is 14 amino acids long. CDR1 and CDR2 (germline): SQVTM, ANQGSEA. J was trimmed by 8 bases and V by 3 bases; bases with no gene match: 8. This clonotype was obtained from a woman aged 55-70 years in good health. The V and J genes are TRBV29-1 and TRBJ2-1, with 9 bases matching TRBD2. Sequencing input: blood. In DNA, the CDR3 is TGCAGCGTTGAGGGGACTAGCACGTTCGATGAGCAGTTCTTC. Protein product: CSVEGTSTFDEQFF.